This T cell receptor (beta chain) is from a study of post-analysis software for immune sequencing data. General observations from the study: Multiple sclerosis was associated with a significant reduction in normalized Chao1 diversity relative to controls. Five TRBV segments, including TRBV5-6, TRBV5-1 and TRBV20-1, were more frequent in patients than controls.

Built from TCR beta cDNA, the libraries had unique molecular identifiers in them. TCRdb recomputed calls from the PCR reads with MiXCR, one row per CDR3 protein. Of roughly 540,000 distinct CDR3 sequences listed, 34% are singletons. Points on this clonotype: Its specificity is unknown.

This CDR3 is 14 amino acids long. Germline assignment: CDR1 SGHRS and CDR2 YFSETQ. With 3 bases clipped from V and 8 bases from J, the junction kept 8 bases outside the gene matches. The sequence was obtained from a girl aged 2-17 years with multiple sclerosis. The sequenced sample was blood. The gene calls are TRBV5-1 and TRBJ1-1; 9 positions match TRBD1. The chain's CDR3 is CASSSDRGLREAFF. CDR3 sequence (DNA): TGCGCCAGCAGCTCGGACAGGGGCCTGAGGGAAGCTTTCTTT.